Following are 6 T cell receptor beta chains from one sample sequenced in a study of metastatic and nonmetastatic thyroid tumors. TCRdb recomputed clones from the PCR reads via MiXCR. Of about 64,000 clones listed, roughly 17% are singletons. Thyroid surgery took place with no prior treatment in any patient. Input material: blood. Every receptor here comes from a male donor with papillary thyroid cancer or a benign thyroid nodule (not recorded which). Some clones in this sample may be carry-over from other donors' samples.

As to this clone: A much larger clone lies a single base off, so this may be a read error. The chain uses TRBV11-3 and TRBJ2-5; possible D gene TRBD2, 7 bases. The CDR3 spans 15 residues. Germline loops: CDR1 SGHNT, CDR2 YENEEA. The V gene lost 5 bases and the J gene lost 3 bases, with 16 bases spanning the gap. The CDR3 DNA reads TGTGCCAGCAGCCCAGCCCAGGGGAGGGAAGAGACCCAGTACTTC. Protein sequence: CASSPAQGREETQYF.

In its sample, this clone was seen many times. V is TRBV14 and J is TRBJ1-6; D gene uncertain. Germline V gene data show CDR1 as SGHDN and CDR2 as FVKESK. There are 15 residues in the CDR3. Trimming stripped 1 base from V and 9 bases from J, with 13 bases between. Here the CDR3 reads CASSQGEVVFSPLHF. The CDR3 region has the DNA TGTGCCAGCAGCCAAGGCGAGGTGGTCTTTTCACCCCTCCACTTT.

At least ten counts were recorded for this clone. The chain links TRBV18 to TRBJ1-1; 8 nucleotides agree with TRBD1. Germline CDR1 and CDR2: KGHSH and LQKENI. This CDR3 spans 15 amino acids. The junction had 5 bases not matched to a gene; V was cut back by 3 bases and J by 2 bases. CDR3 sequence (DNA): TGTGCCAGCTCACCCCAAGGACAGGGAAACACTGAAGCTTTCTTT. Protein sequence: CASSPQGQGNTEAFF.

This clone has only a few counts. The chain joins TRBV10-3 to TRBJ2-5, with TRBD2 as a possible D gene (6 bases). The CDR3 totals 14 residues. CDR1 is ENHRY and CDR2 is SYGVKD in the germline V gene. Deletions cut 5 bases from V and 2 bases from J, with 12 bases between. CDR3 sequence (DNA): TGTGCCATCAGTCAGGGACGGGGGCAAGAGACCCAGTACTTC. As protein: CAISQGRGQETQYF.

The chain uses TRBV6-1 and TRBJ2-5; 11 bases line up with TRBD2. Germline V gene data show CDR1 as MNHNS and CDR2 as SASEGT. Trimming cost V 4 bases and J 5 bases; bases outside gene matches: 15. CDR3 length equals 18 residues. The CDR3 region is CASSVGGTSGSCGETQYF. The CDR3 nucleotides are TGTGCCAGCAGTGTCGGTGGGACTAGCGGCAGCTGTGGTGAGACCCAGTACTTC.

This clone was seen repeatedly, ten times or more. The J gene is TRBJ1-1, the V gene TRBV4-2; 8 bases line up with TRBD1. CDR1 LGHNA and CDR2 YNFKEQ come from the germline V gene. The CDR3 covers 15 residues. With V trimmed by 4 bases and J by 3 bases, 7 bases remained unmatched. The CDR3 reads CASSPLQGEDTEAFF. CDR3 nucleotides: TGTGCCAGCAGCCCCCTACAGGGGGAGGACACTGAAGCTTTCTTT.